Presented here are 10 T cell receptor beta chains from one specimen sequenced in a study of neurological immune-mediated disorders. Each CDR3 protein is one row after TCRdb ran MiXCR on the 5' RACE reads. The data contain approximately 50,000 distinct CDR3 sequences, around 4% of them singletons. Sample: PBMCs. Every receptor here comes from a man in his thirties or forties with multiple sclerosis.

This clonotype was picked up many times. The chain recombines TRBV20-1 with TRBJ1-1; no clear D gene. There are 16 residues in the CDR3. CDR1 is DFQATT, CDR2 SNEGSKA, per germline (reference sequence). Trimming shortened V by 5 bases and J by 0 bases, and 19 bases separated the two germline ends. CDR3 bases: TGCAGTGCTCCAACTCGGGCCGCGGGATTGAACACTGAAGCTTTCTTT. Protein: CSAPTRAAGLNTEAFF.

There are many counts of this clonotype. The V call is TRBV3-1, the J call TRBJ1-1; weak D call: TRBD1 (6 bases). Germline loops: CDR1 LGHDT, CDR2 YNNKEL (reference sequence). The CDR3 consists of 17 residues. V was clipped by 0 bases and J by 4 bases, with 18 bases between them. As DNA, the CDR3 is TGTGCCAGCAGCCAAGAGCCGCCAGGGGCGGGGACCACTGAAGCTTTCTTT. Amino acids: CASSQEPPGAGTTEAFF.

This clonotype came up many times. This chain links TRBV20-1 with TRBJ2-1; 11 bases match TRBD2. The CDR3 covers 15 residues. Germline V gives CDR1 DFQATT, CDR2 SNEGSKA (reference sequence). The V gene end was trimmed by 1 base and the J gene end by 3 bases; junction bases not matched to a gene: 2. The CDR3 region has the DNA TGCAGTGCTAGAGCCGGGACTAGCGGCTACAATGAGCAGTTCTTC. This encodes CSARAGTSGYNEQFF.

At least ten counts were recorded for this clonotype. The genes are TRBV29-1 and TRBJ2-3; TRBD2 might be the D (5 bases). The CDR3 length is 15 residues. Germline CDR1 and CDR2: SQVTM and ANQGSEA. Trimming took off 0 bases at V and 2 bases at J, with 12 bases between the two ends. Written as DNA, the CDR3 is TGCAGCGTTGAAGATCTCCGGGGAACCACAGATACGCAGTATTTT. Protein sequence: CSVEDLRGTTDTQYF.

This clonotype was detected ten times or more. This chain joins TRBV5-1 and TRBJ1-6; D not resolved. Trimming pared 4 bases from V and 6 bases from J, leaving 8 bases between. CDR1 is SGHRS and CDR2 is YFSETQ in the germline V gene. The CDR3 length is 13 residues. The CDR3 protein is CASSPAANSPLHF. The CDR3 bases are TGCGCCAGCAGCCCTGCAGCTAATTCACCCCTCCACTTT. The whole variable domain, filled in from reference TRBV5-1 and TRBJ1-6, reads KAGVTQTPRYLIKTRGQQVTLSCSPISGHRSVSWYQQTPGQGLQFLFEYFSETQRNKGNFPGRFSGRQFSNSRSEMNVSTLELGDSALYLCASSPAANSPLHFGNGTRLTVT.

This clonotype was counted ten times or more. This may be a read error, as it is one base from a much larger clone. The chain employs TRBV20-1 and TRBJ2-7; possibly TRBD2 for D (5 bases). V lost 2 bases and J 5 bases, leaving 16 bases between the germline ends. Germline loops: CDR1 DFQATT, CDR2 SNEGSKA (reference sequence). This CDR3 has 14 amino acids. The CDR3, as DNA: TGCAGTGCTAGAAGCCCTAGAGGGAAGGACGAGCAGTACTTC. This translates into CSARSPRGKDEQYF.

Ten or more counts support this clonotype. The chain recombines TRBV27 with TRBJ1-2, with D perhaps matching TRBD1 (5 bases). With 6 bases removed from V and 4 bases from J, the gap between germline ends came to 18 bases. The germline gives CDR1 MNHEY, CDR2 SMNVEV (reference sequence). CDR3 length equals 15 residues. CDR3 nucleotides: TGTGCCAGCAGCCCCGCCCGACAGAACCCCTATGGCTACACCTTC. Encoded protein: CASSPARQNPYGYTF.

This clonotype came up many times. V gene TRBV20-1 combines with J gene TRBJ2-3, with D possibly matching TRBD1 (6 bases). The CDR3 totals 15 residues. With 5 bases removed from V and 5 bases from J, the gap between germline ends came to 20 bases. Looked up from germline, CDR1 is DFQATT and CDR2 is SNEGSKA (reference sequence). The DNA of the CDR3 is TGCAGTGCTTTATCCCCGAGACAGGCAATAGATACGCAGTATTTT. Protein: CSALSPRQAIDTQYF.

Many counts were recorded for this clonotype. J is TRBJ2-5 and V is TRBV7-6; D is undetermined. V lost 2 bases and J lost 5, with 9 bases in between. CDR1 and CDR2 (germline): SGHVS, FNYEAQ. CDR3 length equals 13 residues. The CDR3 sequence: CASSLLARETQYF. The CDR3 nucleotides are TGTGCCAGCAGCTTACTGGCCCGGGAGACCCAGTACTTC.

This clonotype was recorded at least ten times. The rearrangement joins TRBV9 to TRBJ1-2; the D gene is possibly TRBD1 (6 bases). Germline CDR1 is SGDLS and CDR2 is YYNGEE. The CDR3 runs 14 residues. V lost 3 bases, J lost 8 bases, and 17 bases lay in between. The CDR3 nucleotides read TGTGCCAGCAGCGCCCAACAGGGATACGGCGGCTACACCTTC. Protein product: CASSAQQGYGGYTF.